This T cell receptor beta chain was identified in a study of T cell responses to AZD1222 COVID-19 vaccine (dated by TCRdb to the early 2020s). For the wider study: Because spike-specific TCR depth and breadth did not differ between the two schedules, AZD1222 recipients who got a second dose at roughly 4 weeks were pooled with those who got a second dose at roughly 12 weeks. TCR sequencing was performed for roughly 250 trial participants, of whom around 210 were given two doses of AZD1222 and approximately 25 were given two doses of MenACWY control vaccine. Enrollment into the trials was organized by age into subgroups of 18-55, 56-69 and 70-plus years, and those subgroups contained roughly 140, 27 and 60 TCR-sequenced participants, respectively.

Remarks on this clone: No cognate antigen has been identified for it. Within one base of it there is no much larger clone, and no base qualities were kept.

For CDR1 and CDR2, the germline V gene lists MNHEY and SVGEGT. The CDR3, cysteine through phenylalanine, is 15 amino acids long. Only the CDR3 DNA is retained, 45 bases long and in frame from the first base. V loses 4 bases at its end and J loses 1 base; junction bases beyond the gene matches: 6. The full study reports these points: The whole spike protein was spanned by vaccine-associated CD4 TCRs, and dominant responses were seen in regions 160-218 and 743-854. In the small 56-69-year group, the increase in depth fell short of significance, most likely because of low power. Because no day 14 peak-response samples were available, repertoires were characterized only after the peak T cell response. Reportedly, close to half of the unique spike-specific TCRs recognized epitopes lying outside the regions that are mutated in the B.1.351 and B.1.1.7 variants. After two AZD1222 doses, spike-specific TCR breadth and depth were significantly higher than at day 0 and than in MenACWY recipients. Conclusions about previously exposed vaccinees are limited, since just five to seven AZD1222 recipients were seropositive for SARS-CoV-2 at baseline. Participants were mostly white British and included more females than males, and it was suggested by the authors that clonal diversity may have been underestimated.

Per the publication, the time point label means: baseline before first vaccination. The vaccinee samples were drawn from two UK trials, COV001 and COV002, one of which was a single-blind randomized controlled phase 2/3 trial testing AZD1222 (ChAdOx1 nCoV-19) in healthy adults. For TCRbeta chain sequencing, PBMC samples were collected from trial participants at day 0 and at day 28 after the second dose. The CDR3 regions of human TCRbeta chains were analyzed by immunosequencing. Per the authors' processing: Repertoire TCRs were checked for matches against a reference library of SARS-CoV-2-specific TCRs that had been generated using the MIRA antigen-specificity platform. Breadth was defined as the fraction of unique TCRs that were SARS-CoV-2-associated, and depth was defined as the fraction of total T cells that were SARS-CoV-2-associated. Using the MIRA data, every spike-specific TCR was mapped to the spike region that the TCR reacted to and assigned to either a CD4 or a CD8 class. Log10-transformed breadth and depth values were compared by one-way ANOVA with Sidak's multiple comparisons tests. Sourced from immuneACCESS, this table was stored by TCRdb with only in-frame sequences that have V and J called. A share of the clones is absent; for the studies checked, an unresolved V gene accounts for under half, and the remainder has no known explanation. The D gene and trimming were derived from the DNA, and the V and J assignments and clone size from that table. The sample table contains some 130,000 clones; only one count was recorded for over 75% of them. Roughly 3.6% of the sample rests with the top ten.

Recombination joined TRBV6-2 or TRBV6-3 with TRBJ1-2; 7 central nucleotides agree with TRBD1. The specimen comprised peripheral blood, sampled on day 0 of AZD1222 vaccination. The sequence was obtained from an adult in good health. The CDR3: CASSFKQGLNYGYTF. The nucleotide sequence is TGTGCCAGCAGTTTTAAACAGGGGCTTAACTATGGCTACACCTTC.